A single T cell receptor (beta chain) is shown here with its context. Antigen unknown. This record belongs to a study of T cell responses to AZD1222 COVID-19 vaccine. Here immunoSEQ multiplex PCR was the method, and the copy in TCRdb shows in-frame clones only, minus some. Here the sample spans about 150,000 clones, 85% to 90% being singletons. CDR1 SGDLS and CDR2 YYNGEE come from the germline V gene. The ends were cut back, 3 bases at V and 0 bases at J, with 19 bases in the middle. The CDR3 runs 18 residues. Whole-study results and caveats: In the spike-specific TCR repertoire, nearly half reportedly target unmutated variant regions.

The sample consisted of peripheral blood, taken on day 0 of AZD1222 vaccination. The source of this sequence is an adult in good health. This sequence joins TRBV9 and TRBJ2-1; tentative D call: TRBD1 (5 bases). CDR3 sequence: CASSAIDMGRYSYNEQFF. In nucleotides, the CDR3 is TGTGCCAGCAGCGCTATAGATATGGGGCGGTACTCCTACAATGAGCAGTTCTTC.